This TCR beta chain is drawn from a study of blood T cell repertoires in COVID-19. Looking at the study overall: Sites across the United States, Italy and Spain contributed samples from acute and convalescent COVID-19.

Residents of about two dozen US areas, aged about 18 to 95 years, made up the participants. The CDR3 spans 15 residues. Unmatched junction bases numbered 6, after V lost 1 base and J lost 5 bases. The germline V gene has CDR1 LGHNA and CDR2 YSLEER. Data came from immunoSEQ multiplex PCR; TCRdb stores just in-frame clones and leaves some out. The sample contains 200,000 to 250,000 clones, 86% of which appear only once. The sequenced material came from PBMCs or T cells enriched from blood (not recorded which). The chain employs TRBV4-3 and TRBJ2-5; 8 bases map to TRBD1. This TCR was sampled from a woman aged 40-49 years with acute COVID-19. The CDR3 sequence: CASSQGFRGQETQYF. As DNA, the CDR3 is TGCGCCAGCAGCCAAGGGTTCAGGGGGCAGGAGACCCAGTACTTC.